Listed here are 12 T cell receptor beta chains from one sample, sequenced in a study of T cells in tuberculosis. Profiling relied on immunoSEQ multiplex PCR, and the TCRdb table lists in-frame clones only, not all of them. This sample has roughly 40,000 clones, with 95% found just once. The specimen was PBMCs. The receptors here all came from a donor aged 5-35 years with latent tuberculosis or without tuberculosis infection.

The V gene is TRBV5-8, the J gene TRBJ1-1, with 10 bases that match TRBD1. CDR3 length: 17 amino acids. Losses at the gene ends were 4 bases for V and 2 bases for J; bases not matched to a gene: 11. Germline V gene data show CDR1 as SGHTS and CDR2 as YDEGEE. Written as DNA, the CDR3 is TGTGCCAGCAGCGCCCCCGGGACAGGGGCGCTAAACACTGAAGCTTTCTTT. This codes for CASSAPGTGALNTEAFF.

V usage is TRBV11-2 and J usage is TRBJ1-6; D unclear. V was trimmed by 6 bases and J by 11 bases, leaving 14 bases between them. The CDR3 is 13 amino acids. Germline assignment: CDR1 SGHAT and CDR2 FQNNGV. The CDR3 reads CASSRVSRTPLHF. CDR3 DNA: TGTGCCAGCAGTCGGGTTTCCCGGACACCCCTCCACTTT.

The chain uses TRBV27 and TRBJ2-3, with 10 positions matching TRBD2. The CDR3 length is 16 residues. The V and J ends lost 5 bases and 0 bases, in that order; junction bases with no gene match: 5. Germline V gene sequence: CDR1 MNHEY, CDR2 SMNVEV (reference sequence). In nucleotides, the CDR3 is TGTGCCAGCAGTCCCATAGCGGGGGGCAGCACAGATACGCAGTATTTT. This sequence encodes CASSPIAGGSTDTQYF.

This chain links TRBV6-5 with TRBJ2-2, with 7 bases that match TRBD2. Germline lookup yields CDR1 MNHEY and CDR2 SVGAGI. The J segment lost 5 bases and the V segment lost 1 base, leaving 4 bases of the junction unmatched. The CDR3 runs 15 residues. The CDR3 DNA reads as TGTGCCAGCAGTTACTGGCGGGGGAGAACCGGGGAGCTGTTTTTT. It codes for CASSYWRGRTGELFF.

This chain links TRBV14 with TRBJ1-2; D is undetermined. The CDR3 consists of 15 residues. Trimming took off 1 base at V and 7 bases at J, with 16 bases between the two ends. From germline, CDR1 is SGHDN and CDR2 FVKESK. CDR3 region: CASSQGGVPRGGYTF. The DNA for the CDR3 is TGTGCCAGCAGCCAAGGGGGAGTCCCCCGGGGTGGCTACACCTTC.

This chain uses TRBV19 with TRBJ1-4, with TRBD1 matching over 9 bases. CDR3 length: 15 residues. CDR1 is LNHDA and CDR2 is SQIVND in the germline V gene (reference sequence). The V gene end was trimmed by 5 bases and the J gene end by 7 bases; junction bases not matched to a gene: 8. This CDR3 reads CASSAAPGQGEKLFF. The CDR3 region has the DNA TGTGCCAGTAGTGCAGCTCCGGGACAGGGTGAAAAACTGTTTTTT.

This sequence joins TRBV30 and TRBJ1-1; maybe TRBD1 (6 bases). Germline CDR1 and CDR2: GTSNPN and SVGIG (reference sequence). This CDR3 is 14 amino acids long. Trimming took off 3 bases at V and 0 bases at J, with 11 bases between the two ends. The CDR3 sequence is CAWRIGQLNTEAFF. CDR3 sequence (DNA): TGTGCCTGGAGAATCGGACAGTTGAACACTGAAGCTTTCTTT.

The V call is TRBV6-6, the J call TRBJ2-1; a possible D gene is TRBD2 (6 bases). Trimming removed 6 bases from V and 3 bases from J, with 15 bases in between. Germline loops: CDR1 MNHNY, CDR2 SVGAGI (reference sequence). The CDR3 runs to 15 residues. The CDR3 loop reads CASRSRETSYNEQFF. CDR3 sequence (DNA): TGTGCCAGCAGGTCGAGGGAGACTAGCTACAATGAGCAGTTCTTC.

The chain couples TRBV5-4 to TRBJ1-2, with 9 bases identical to TRBD1. CDR3 size: 17 residues. The trim removed 4 bases at V and 1 base at J, leaving 11 bases unmatched. Germline V lookup: CDR1 SGHNT, CDR2 YYREEE (reference sequence). CDR3 sequence reads: CASSTGQGITRNYGYTF. In nucleotides, the CDR3 is TGTGCCAGCAGCACGGGACAGGGAATCACCCGTAACTATGGCTACACCTTC.

The chain recombines TRBV11-2 with TRBJ2-2, with TRBD2 identical over 7 bases. Unmatched junction bases numbered 3, after V lost 1 base and J lost 10 bases. The CDR3 is 13 residues long. Germline V gene data show CDR1 as SGHAT and CDR2 as FQNNGV. The CDR3 region has the DNA TGTGCCAGCAGCTTAGCGGGGGGTGTGGAGCTGTTTTTT. It encodes CASSLAGGVELFF.

This clone has just one count. The chain has TRBV5-4 and TRBJ1-1, with D uncertain. Germline values: CDR1 SGHNT, CDR2 YYREEE (reference sequence). V shed 0 bases and J shed 1 base, with 4 bases lying between them. The CDR3 totals 13 residues. CDR3 nucleotide sequence: TGTGCCAGCAGCTTGGGCGGGAACACTGAAGCTTTCTTT. It yields the protein CASSLGGNTEAFF.

V usage is TRBV5-5 and J usage is TRBJ1-1, with 7 bases fitting TRBD1. The CDR3 covers 14 residues. V lost 3 bases to trimming and J lost 2 bases; unmatched junction nucleotides: 4. In germline, CDR1 is SGHKS, CDR2 YYEKEE (reference sequence). Here the CDR3 DNA reads TGTGCCAGCAGCTGGGGACAGCCTAACACTGAAGCTTTCTTT. Its translation is CASSWGQPNTEAFF.